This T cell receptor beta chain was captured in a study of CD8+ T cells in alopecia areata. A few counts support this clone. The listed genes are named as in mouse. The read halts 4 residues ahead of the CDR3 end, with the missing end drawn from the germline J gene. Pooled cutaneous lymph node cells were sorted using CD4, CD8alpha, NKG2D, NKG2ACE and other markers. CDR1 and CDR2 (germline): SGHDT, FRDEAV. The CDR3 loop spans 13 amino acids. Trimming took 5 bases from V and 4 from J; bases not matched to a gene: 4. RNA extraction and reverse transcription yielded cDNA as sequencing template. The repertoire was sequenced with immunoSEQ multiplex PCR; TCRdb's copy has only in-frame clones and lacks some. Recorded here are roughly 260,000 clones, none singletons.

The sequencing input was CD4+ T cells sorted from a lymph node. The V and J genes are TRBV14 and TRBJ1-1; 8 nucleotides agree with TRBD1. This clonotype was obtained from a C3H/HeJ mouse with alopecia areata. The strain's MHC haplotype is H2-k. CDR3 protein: CASRQGGGTEVFF. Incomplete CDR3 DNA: TGTGCCAGCAGACAGGGGGGGGGCACA.